These 4 T cell receptor beta chains were sequenced from one sample in a study of CD4 T cells in relation to SARS-CoV-2 and coronaviruses. What these receptors recognize is not known. Profiled with immunoSEQ multiplex PCR; TCRdb holds only in-frame clones, not every one. Here the sample spans about 39,000 clones, around 77% being singletons. Sequences were obtained from memory CD4+ T cells from PBMCs, cultured in vitro. Receptors were obtained from an adult with COVID-19.

Written as DNA, the CDR3 is TGTGCCAGCAGTTTACGCAGGGGGCGCAATCAGCCCCAGCATTTT. This gives the protein CASSLRRGRNQPQHF. The chain is built from TRBV28 and TRBJ1-5; 8 positions match TRBD1. This CDR3 has 15 amino acids. With 2 bases clipped from V and 2 bases from J, the junction kept 2 bases outside the gene matches. Germline V gives CDR1 MDHEN, CDR2 SYDVKM.

The chain employs TRBV11-1 and TRBJ2-5, with D possibly matching TRBD1 (6 bases). The CDR3 consists of 15 residues. V was clipped by 1 base and J by 2 bases, with 11 bases between them. Germline CDR1 reads SGHAT; CDR2 reads FQDESV (reference sequence). Written as DNA, the CDR3 is TGTGCCAGCAGCTTAGTTGGACAGATACAAGAGACCCAGTACTTC. Amino acid sequence: CASSLVGQIQETQYF.

The V and J genes are TRBV7-9 and TRBJ2-7; D remains unclear. Looked up from germline, CDR1 is SEHNR and CDR2 is FQNEAQ (reference sequence). V was clipped by 8 bases and J by 0 bases, with 8 bases between them. The CDR3 is 12 residues long. CDR3 sequence reads: CASGDGSYEQYF. The CDR3 bases are TGTGCCAGCGGAGACGGCTCCTACGAGCAGTACTTC.

The chain employs TRBV5-4 and TRBJ2-7; possible D gene TRBD2, 6 bases. This CDR3 comprises 13 residues. From germline, CDR1 is SGHNT and CDR2 YYREEE (reference sequence). The V end was cut by 2 bases, the J end by 4 bases, with 10 bases between. The CDR3 protein is CASSFGRGYEQYF. Written as DNA, the CDR3 is TGTGCCAGCAGCTTCGGCCGGGGGTACGAGCAGTACTTC.